The 16 T cell receptor beta chains below come from one sample, sequenced in a study of CD4 T cell repertoires in COVID-19. Clones were sequenced by immunoSEQ multiplex PCR, and TCRdb holds only the in-frame ones, with some missing. The sample shows about 75,000 clones, roughly four fifths of them seen only once. Sequences were derived from CD4+ T cells from peripheral blood, sampled after recovery from COVID-19. The receptor set was obtained from a human donor who had COVID-19.

V gene TRBV19 combines with J gene TRBJ1-2; D remains unclear. Germline values: CDR1 LNHDA, CDR2 SQIVND (reference sequence). This CDR3 has 13 residues. The germline V and J ends were trimmed by 10 bases and 0 bases, with 12 bases remaining between them. Here the CDR3 DNA reads TGTGCCACCGCCCCGGGTTCTAACTATGGCTACACCTTC. Translating gives CATAPGSNYGYTF.

V usage is TRBV10-3 and J usage is TRBJ1-3, with a tentative D call TRBD1 (5 bases). The length of the CDR3 is 16 residues. Germline CDR1 ENHRY, CDR2 SYGVKD. V lost 8 bases and J lost 0, with 17 bases in between. The CDR3 DNA reads as TGTGCCATCTGGGACGGCAGGTCCTACTCTGGAAACACCATATATTTT. Protein: CAIWDGRSYSGNTIYF.

This clone was seen only a few times. The chain combines TRBV10-3 with TRBJ2-2; maybe TRBD1 (6 bases). The CDR3 runs to 14 residues. V was clipped by 8 bases and J by 1 base, with 11 bases between them. CDR1 ENHRY and CDR2 SYGVKD come from the germline V gene. CDR3 loop: CAIALGQNTGELFF. CDR3 DNA sequence: TGTGCCATCGCCTTGGGACAGAACACCGGGGAGCTGTTTTTT.

The chain recombines TRBV5-6 with TRBJ1-4; D uncertain. The CDR3 extends over 16 amino acids. Deletions cut 2 bases from V and 3 bases from J, with 14 bases between. Germline V gene data show CDR1 as SGHDT and CDR2 as YYEEEE. The CDR3, as DNA: TGTGCCAGCAGCTTTAGGCAGACCTGGGCTAATGAAAAACTGTTTTTT. This gives the protein CASSFRQTWANEKLFF.

V usage is TRBV11-3 and J usage is TRBJ1-1; possible D gene TRBD1, 5 bases. V lost 3 bases and J lost 1, with 6 bases in between. CDR3 length: 13 amino acids. Germline V lookup: CDR1 SGHNT, CDR2 YENEEA. CDR3 sequence reads: CASSLGPNTEAFF. CDR3 bases: TGTGCCAGCAGCTTGGGACCGAACACTGAAGCTTTCTTT.

This clone was picked up a small number of times. The chain recombines TRBV19 with TRBJ2-7, with TRBD2 identical over 7 bases. CDR3 length: 14 residues. The V and J ends lost 4 bases and 3 bases, in that order; junction bases with no gene match: 6. Germline V lookup: CDR1 LNHDA, CDR2 SQIVND (reference sequence). CDR3 region: CASSTRGTLYEQYF. The DNA for the CDR3 is TGTGCCAGTAGTACGCGGGGGACCCTCTACGAGCAGTACTTC.

This chain joins TRBV18 and TRBJ2-1; the match to TRBD1 covers 10 bases. J lost 8 bases, V lost 3 bases, and 10 bases had no gene match. The CDR3 sequence is 16 residues long. Per germline, CDR1 KGHSH and CDR2 LQKENI. The CDR3 DNA reads as TGTGCCAGCTCACCTTTGGACAGGGGGGACCTTGATGAGCAGTTCTTC. This translates into CASSPLDRGDLDEQFF.

The chain is built from TRBV5-4 and TRBJ2-7, with 7 nucleotides matching TRBD1. V lost 4 bases, J lost 1 base, and 5 bases stayed unmatched. The V gene's germline CDR1 is SGHNT and CDR2 YYREEE (reference sequence). There are 14 residues in the CDR3. In nucleotides, the CDR3 is TGTGCCAGCAGCCCTATGACAGGGTCCTACGAGCAGTACTTC. It specifies CASSPMTGSYEQYF.

The chain couples TRBV9 to TRBJ2-7, with TRBD2 matching over 13 bases. After removal of 4 bases from V and 9 bases from J, the junction contained 7 bases not matched to a gene. CDR1 SGDLS and CDR2 YYNGEE come from the germline V gene. The CDR3 is made up of 14 amino acids. CDR3 DNA sequence: TGTGCCAGCAGCTCAACTAGCGGGAGGGCCGGGCAGTACTTC. Its protein is CASSSTSGRAGQYF.

V gene TRBV4-1 combines with J gene TRBJ2-7; TRBD1 aligns across 7 bases. The CDR3 totals 15 residues. Germline values: CDR1 MGHRA, CDR2 YSYEKL. V lost 5 bases, J lost 3 bases, and 10 bases stayed unmatched. CDR3 bases: TGCGCCAGCAGCAGGTCGGGACAGACGAACTACGAGCAGTACTTC. Translating gives CASSRSGQTNYEQYF.

In regard to this clone: The same CDR3 can be traced to other DNA sequences in this sample. V usage is TRBV28 and J usage is TRBJ1-2, with D perhaps TRBD1 (5 bases). This CDR3 has 13 residues. V shed 4 bases and J shed 4 bases, with 10 bases lying between them. Germline CDR1 and CDR2: MDHEN and SYDVKM. The CDR3 loop is CASSWTRGYGYTF. DNA for the CDR3: TGTGCCAGCAGTTGGACTAGGGGCTATGGCTACACCTTC.

This chain uses TRBV5-1 with TRBJ2-7, with TRBD1 identical over 11 bases. Losses at the gene ends were 4 bases for V and 6 bases for J; bases not matched to a gene: 6. Germline V gene sequence: CDR1 SGHRS, CDR2 YFSETQ. The CDR3 loop spans 14 amino acids. The CDR3 coding sequence is TGCGCCAGCAGCATAGGACAGGGGGCTCGCGAGCAGTACTTC. This codes for CASSIGQGAREQYF.

The CDR3 loop is CASSQETSGRTEQYF. CDR3 nucleotide sequence: TGTGCCAGCAGCCAAGAGACTAGCGGGAGGACGGAGCAGTACTTC. The V call is TRBV4-2, the J call TRBJ2-7, with 13 bases matching TRBD2. CDR1 LGHNA and CDR2 YNFKEQ come from the germline V gene. The V and J ends lost 0 bases and 7 bases, in that order; junction bases with no gene match: 3. The CDR3 contains 15 residues.

The chain joins TRBV7-9 to TRBJ2-5; 7 bases are shared with TRBD2. Germline assignment: CDR1 SEHNR and CDR2 FQNEAQ (reference sequence). The CDR3 runs to 15 residues. V lost 7 bases, J lost 5 bases, and 13 bases stayed unmatched. CDR3: CASTPGTYGRETQYF. In DNA form, the CDR3 reads TGTGCCAGCACCCCGGGGACCTACGGGAGGGAGACCCAGTACTTC.

The chain is built from TRBV27 and TRBJ2-1; 7 bases match TRBD1. The CDR3 totals 15 residues. Trimming removed 8 bases from V and 0 bases from J; junction bases left unmatched: 7. Germline CDR1 reads MNHEY; CDR2 reads SMNVEV (reference sequence). CDR3 amino acids: CASREDRDSYNEQFF. CDR3 bases: TGTGCCAGCCGAGAAGACAGGGACTCCTACAATGAGCAGTTCTTC.

The chain uses TRBV7-9 and TRBJ1-1; D not certain. This CDR3 region has 12 residues. Germline CDR1 is SEHNR and CDR2 is FQNEAQ (reference sequence). V lost 6 bases and J 5 bases, leaving 10 bases between the germline ends. CDR3 bases: TGTGCCAGCAGGGGGTGGCGGACTGAAGCTTTCTTT. Translated, it gives CASRGWRTEAFF.